This T cell receptor (beta chain) was captured by sequencing in a study of T-cell memory formation after mild COVID-19. Findings of the study overall: The study detected some responding clones in pre-infection memory, suggesting cross-reactive memory joined.

The V end lost 3 bases, the J end lost 4 bases, and 21 bases lay between the germline ends. The CDR3 covers 17 residues. Germline V lookup: CDR1 LNHNV, CDR2 YYDKDF (reference sequence). TCRdb re-derived calls from the 5' RACE reads in MiXCR, one entry per CDR3 protein. Of 400,000 or so distinct CDR3 sequences listed, 20% are singletons. In the case of this clonotype: Its antigen is currently unknown.

The chain combines TRBV15 with TRBJ2-5; D may match TRBD1 or TRBD2 (5 bases each). Specimen: PBMCs or a T cell subset sorted from them (not recorded which). This receptor was taken from an adult woman who had mild COVID-19 (a few samples of this study predate the infection). Cell type and time point are not known. DNA for the CDR3: TGTGCCACCAGCAGCGGAGAGGGGTTGACCCAGGGAGAGACCCAGTACTTC. Translating it yields CATSSGEGLTQGETQYF.